The 2 T cell receptor beta chains listed next were all sequenced from one sample in a study of blood T cell repertoires in COVID-19. Clones were read by immunoSEQ multiplex PCR, and TCRdb kept only the in-frame ones, dropping some. The sample has roughly 290,000 clones, about 89% seen once. Sequencing input: peripheral blood. The receptors were sampled from a woman aged 60-70 years with acute or convalescent COVID-19.

The rearrangement joins TRBV6-6 to TRBJ1-4; TRBD1 aligns across 8 bases. This CDR3 spans 15 amino acids. CDR1 and CDR2 from the germline V gene are MNHNY and SVGAGI (reference sequence). V was pared by 5 bases and J by 8 bases, with 10 bases of the junction left unmatched. CDR3: CASSTYPGTGEKLFF. The CDR3 nucleotides are TGTGCCAGCAGTACATATCCCGGGACAGGAGAAAAACTGTTTTTT.

This chain joins TRBV19 and TRBJ1-4; 11 nucleotides align to TRBD1. The V and J ends lost 4 bases and 7 bases, in that order; junction bases with no gene match: 11. Germline-derived CDR1 and CDR2 are LNHDA and SQIVND (reference sequence). This CDR3 comprises 17 residues. In DNA, the CDR3 is TGTGCCAGTAGTACCGGACAGGGGGCGCAGATCTTTGAAAAACTGTTTTTT. It translates to CASSTGQGAQIFEKLFF.